This TCR beta chain was captured in a study of metastatic and nonmetastatic thyroid tumors (TCRdb year 2020). Describing the broader study: For patients with malignant and with benign thyroid disease, the researchers compared repertoires between peripheral blood samples and tumor or nodule tissue samples. Study-wide conclusions, independent of this receptor: In both blood and tumor samples, malignant tumors were reported to have significantly higher TCR beta diversity than benign nodules.

This clone has ten or more counts. Its antigen is currently not known. No qualities accompany the bases; no much larger clone lies one base away. No treatment had been received by any patient before thyroid surgery. Using T-cell receptor beta sequencing, the study looked back at clinical samples from patients collected from the early 2010s to the late 2010s. The library came from PCR. Instrument used: Illumina HiSeq 4000. The TCR beta-chain CDR3 region of each patient was profiled by high-throughput sequencing. Per the source publication's procedure: The researchers built a classifier to tell apart papillary thyroid cancer patients with distant metastasis, based on CDR3 differences among clinicopathological groups. The Shannon index was used to assess repertoire diversity, and the Morisita-Horn index was used to assess tumor-blood repertoire similarity. Starting from the raw public reads, TCRdb applied fastp trimming at Q25, assembled clones with MiXCR and retained in-frame beta chains. TCRdb, rather than the study authors, made the V and J calls. The sample profile shows about 33,000 clones; over 15% of them were found once. The ten largest clones take up more than 4% of the sample.

V is pruned by 2 bases and J by 4 bases, leaving 4 bases of the junction without a gene match. As encoded in the germline V gene (reference sequence), CDR1 is DFQATT while CDR2 is SNEGSKA. Its CDR3 holds 14 amino acids, cysteine through phenylalanine. This entry keeps only the CDR3 DNA: 42 bases, framed from base 1. The sequence was collected from a female donor with papillary thyroid cancer or a benign thyroid nodule (not recorded which). Some clones in this sample may be carry-over from other donors' samples. Sequencing used blood. Here the chain combines TRBV20-1 and TRBJ2-1; 8 of the junction bases match TRBD2. CDR3 protein: CSARFGGRYNEQFF. The nucleotides read TGCAGTGCTAGATTCGGCGGGAGGTACAATGAGCAGTTCTTC.